Below, 12 T cell receptor beta chains from the same sample are listed, as sequenced in a study of cytomegalovirus exposure and HLA in healthy donors. The PCR made use of 60 Vbeta and 13 Jbeta primers. The table came from immunoSEQ multiplex PCR; TCRdb's copy has only in-frame clones and leaves some out. The sample has roughly 120,000 clones; approximately 79% are singletons. The source material was PBMCs. These receptors were obtained from a man over 45 in good health and CMV-seropositive.

The J gene is TRBJ1-2, the V gene TRBV5-1; D gene unclear. This CDR3 is built from 15 residues. Germline-derived CDR1 and CDR2 are SGHRS and YFSETQ. Trimming removed 4 bases from V and 7 bases from J, with 20 bases in between. This chain's CDR3 is CASSARSGSAPGYTF. The CDR3 DNA reads TGCGCCAGCAGCGCGAGGTCTGGCAGCGCCCCTGGCTACACCTTC.

This clone has a handful of counts. The rearrangement links TRBV18 to TRBJ1-5, with D possibly TRBD1 on 5 matching bases. V lost 3 bases to trimming and J lost 4 bases, with 7 bases between them. CDR1 KGHSH and CDR2 LQKENI come from the germline V gene. This CDR3 has 13 residues. CDR3 loop: CASSPYRNQPQHF. The DNA of the CDR3 is TGTGCCAGCTCACCCTACAGGAATCAGCCCCAGCATTTT.

This clone was observed a handful of times. V gene TRBV5-6 combines with J gene TRBJ2-1; 10 bases align to TRBD1. Trimming cost V 2 bases and J 5 bases; bases outside gene matches: 1. This CDR3 region has 14 residues. In germline, CDR1 is SGHDT, CDR2 YYEEEE. As DNA, the CDR3 is TGTGCCAGCAGCTTCGGGACAGGGGACAATGAGCAGTTCTTC. Translation gives CASSFGTGDNEQFF.

The chain recombines TRBV5-5 with TRBJ1-5; no clear D gene. V was pared by 3 bases and J by 6 bases, with 10 bases between. CDR3 length: 13 amino acids. Germline V gene lookup returns CDR1 SGHKS and CDR2 YYEKEE (reference sequence). CDR3 sequence reads: CASSYDLSQPQHF. CDR3 DNA: TGTGCCAGCAGCTATGATCTCAGTCAGCCCCAGCATTTT.

This sequence joins TRBV5-3 and TRBJ2-7; TRBD2 aligns across 9 bases. TRBV5-3 is classed as an ORF, of uncertain function. V gave up 0 bases and J gave up 4 bases; unmatched junction bases: 8. The CDR3 contains 16 residues. Written as DNA, the CDR3 is TGTGCCAGAAGCTTGGAGGCTAGCGGGACGGCGTACGAGCAGTACTTC. This gives the protein CARSLEASGTAYEQYF.

The genes are TRBV7-2 and TRBJ2-1; 10 bases are shared with TRBD2. The V gene's germline CDR1 is SGHTA and CDR2 FQGNSA. V lost 4 bases and J lost 7; bases outside the gene matches: 10. The CDR3 spans 16 residues. The CDR3 region has the DNA TGTGCCAGCAGCTACCAAGCGGGGGGGCCGAGGAATGAGCAGTTCTTC. This sequence encodes CASSYQAGGPRNEQFF.

The chain carries TRBV18 and TRBJ1-6; no firm D call. V lost 2 bases and J 6 bases, leaving 8 bases between the germline ends. This CDR3 region has 14 residues. Germline CDR1 KGHSH, CDR2 LQKENI. The CDR3 region has the DNA TGTGCCAGCTCACCAACAGATCTTAATTCACCCCTCCACTTT. As protein: CASSPTDLNSPLHF.

V is TRBV11-3 and J is TRBJ1-2; D perhaps matches TRBD1 (6 bases). The V and J ends lost 5 bases and 6 bases respectively, with 13 bases between them. The CDR3 has 13 residues. Germline V gives CDR1 SGHNT, CDR2 YENEEA. The CDR3: CASSPTGRHGYTF. DNA for the CDR3: TGTGCCAGCAGCCCCACAGGGAGACATGGCTACACCTTC.

This sequence joins TRBV7-2 and TRBJ1-1; a possible D gene is TRBD1 (5 bases). The CDR3 totals 13 residues. V lost 8 bases and J lost 0, with 10 bases in between. CDR1 and CDR2 (germline): SGHTA, FQGNSA. The CDR3 is CASGQDMNTEAFF. The CDR3, as DNA: TGTGCCAGCGGTCAGGACATGAACACTGAAGCTTTCTTT.

This chain links TRBV11-2 with TRBJ2-7; TRBD1 is a possible D gene (6 bases). The CDR3 covers 12 residues. Germline V gives CDR1 SGHAT, CDR2 FQNNGV. Between the trimmed V and J ends, which lost 4 bases and 5 bases, there was a span of 9 bases. The CDR3 coding sequence is TGTGCCAGCAGCTCAGGGGAGAACGAGCAGTACTTC. The encoded protein is CASSSGENEQYF.

The chain's CDR3 is CASSITSRTPLRNEQFF. In DNA, the CDR3 is TGTGCCAGTAGTATAACTAGCCGAACACCCTTAAGAAATGAGCAGTTCTTC. The V call is TRBV19, the J call TRBJ2-1; tentatively, D is TRBD2 (6 bases). This CDR3 contains 17 residues. V was cut by 2 bases and J by 7 bases, with 21 bases left in between. Germline CDR1 and CDR2: LNHDA and SQIVND (reference sequence).

V is TRBV19 and J is TRBJ2-3; D is uncertain. The CDR3 has 15 residues. Germline CDR1 is LNHDA and CDR2 is SQIVND (reference sequence). V was pared by 6 bases and J by 1 base, with 14 bases between. The CDR3 nucleotides are TGTGCCAGTAGCTACGACTCACCCGGCACAGATACGCAGTATTTT. Translated: CASSYDSPGTDTQYF.